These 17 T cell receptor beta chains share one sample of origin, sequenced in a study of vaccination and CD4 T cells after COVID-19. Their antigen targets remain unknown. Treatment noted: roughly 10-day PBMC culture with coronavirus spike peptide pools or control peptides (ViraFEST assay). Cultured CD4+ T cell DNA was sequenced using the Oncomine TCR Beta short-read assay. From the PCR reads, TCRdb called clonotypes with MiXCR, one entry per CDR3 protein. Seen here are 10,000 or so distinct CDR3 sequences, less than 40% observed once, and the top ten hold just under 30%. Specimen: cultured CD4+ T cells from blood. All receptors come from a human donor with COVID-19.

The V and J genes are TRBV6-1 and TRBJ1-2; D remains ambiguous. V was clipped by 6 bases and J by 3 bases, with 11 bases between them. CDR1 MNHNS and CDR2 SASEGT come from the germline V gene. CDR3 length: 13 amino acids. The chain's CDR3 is CASRAAADYGYTF. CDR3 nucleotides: TGTGCCAGCAGGGCTGCCGCGGACTATGGCTACACCTTC.

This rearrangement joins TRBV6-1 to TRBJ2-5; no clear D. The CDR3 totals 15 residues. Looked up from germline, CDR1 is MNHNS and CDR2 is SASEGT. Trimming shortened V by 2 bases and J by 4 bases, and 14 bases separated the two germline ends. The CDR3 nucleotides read TGTGCCAGCAGTGAAATAGGGTCACTACCAGAGACCCAGTACTTC. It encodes CASSEIGSLPETQYF.

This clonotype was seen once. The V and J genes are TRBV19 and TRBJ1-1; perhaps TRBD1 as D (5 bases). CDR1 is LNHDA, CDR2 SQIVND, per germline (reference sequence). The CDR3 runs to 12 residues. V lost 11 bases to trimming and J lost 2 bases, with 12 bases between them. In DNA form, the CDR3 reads TGTGCCCCTGGGGGAGTTAACACTGAAGCTTTCTTT. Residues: CAPGGVNTEAFF.

The CDR3 protein is CASSYSSWRGGSGELFF. CDR3 DNA sequence: TGTGCCAGCAGTTACTCGAGCTGGCGGGGGGGCTCCGGGGAGCTGTTTTTT. V gene TRBV6-2 or TRBV6-3 combines with J gene TRBJ2-2, with TRBD2 identical over 9 bases. The CDR3 runs to 17 residues. The V segment lost 0 bases and the J segment 6 bases; nucleotides outside the gene matches: 8. Germline loops: CDR1 MNHEY, CDR2 SVGEGT.

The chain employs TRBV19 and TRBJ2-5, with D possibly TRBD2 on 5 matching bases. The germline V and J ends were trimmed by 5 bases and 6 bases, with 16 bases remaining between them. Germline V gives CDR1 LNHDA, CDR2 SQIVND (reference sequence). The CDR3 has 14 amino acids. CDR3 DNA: TGTGCCAGTAGTCTTGACTACGCGGTGAAGACCCAGTACTTC. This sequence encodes CASSLDYAVKTQYF.

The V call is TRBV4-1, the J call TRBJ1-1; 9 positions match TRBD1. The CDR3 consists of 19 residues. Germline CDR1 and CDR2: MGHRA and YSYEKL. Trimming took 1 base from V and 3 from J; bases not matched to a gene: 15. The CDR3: CASSQVRDRDLGRDTEAFF. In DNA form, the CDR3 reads TGCGCCAGCAGCCAAGTCCGGGACAGGGATTTGGGGAGGGACACTGAAGCTTTCTTT.

The CDR3 reads CASSLGAMNQPQHF. The CDR3 DNA is TGTGCCAGCAGCCTGGGGGCTATGAATCAGCCCCAGCATTTT. The chain links TRBV12-3 or TRBV12-4 to TRBJ1-5, with TRBD1 as a possible D gene (6 bases). The CDR3 sequence is 14 residues long. V gave up 6 bases and J gave up 4 bases, with 13 bases separating them.

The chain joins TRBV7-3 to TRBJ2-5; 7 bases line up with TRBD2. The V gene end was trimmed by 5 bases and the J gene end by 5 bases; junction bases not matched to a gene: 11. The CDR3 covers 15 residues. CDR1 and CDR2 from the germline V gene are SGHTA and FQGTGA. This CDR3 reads CASSLREGPGETQYF. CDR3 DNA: TGTGCCAGCAGCCTCAGGGAGGGGCCGGGGGAGACCCAGTACTTC.

The CDR3 loop is CASSQTAQETQYF. DNA of the CDR3: TGTGCCAGCTCGCAGACAGCCCAAGAGACCCAGTACTTC. The rearrangement links TRBV18 to TRBJ2-5; a weak D match, TRBD1 (5 bases). Germline assignment: CDR1 KGHSH and CDR2 LQKENI. Between the trimmed V and J ends, which lost 6 bases and 1 base, there was a span of 9 bases. The CDR3 extends over 13 amino acids.

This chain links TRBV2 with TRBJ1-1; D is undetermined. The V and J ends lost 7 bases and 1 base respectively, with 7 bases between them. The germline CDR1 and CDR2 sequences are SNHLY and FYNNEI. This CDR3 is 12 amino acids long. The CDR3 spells CASMEGNTEAFF. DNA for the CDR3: TGTGCCAGCATGGAGGGGAACACTGAAGCTTTCTTT.

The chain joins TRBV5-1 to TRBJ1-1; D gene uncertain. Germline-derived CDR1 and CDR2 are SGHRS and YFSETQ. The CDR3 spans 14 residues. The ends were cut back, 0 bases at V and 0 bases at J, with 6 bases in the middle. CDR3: CASSLDSLNTEAFF. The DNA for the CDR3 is TGCGCCAGCAGCTTGGACAGTTTGAACACTGAAGCTTTCTTT.

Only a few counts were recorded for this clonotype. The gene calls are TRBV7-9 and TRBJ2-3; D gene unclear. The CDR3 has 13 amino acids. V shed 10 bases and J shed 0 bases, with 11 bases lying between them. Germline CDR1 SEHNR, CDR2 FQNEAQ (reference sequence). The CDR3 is CATRTESTDTQYF. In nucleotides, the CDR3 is TGTGCCACTAGAACGGAAAGCACAGATACGCAGTATTTT.

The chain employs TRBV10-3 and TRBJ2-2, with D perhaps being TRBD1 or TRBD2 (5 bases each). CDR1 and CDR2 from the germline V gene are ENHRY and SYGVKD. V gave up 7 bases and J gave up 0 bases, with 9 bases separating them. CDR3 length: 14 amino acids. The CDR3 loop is CAITGTANTGELFF. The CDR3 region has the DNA TGTGCCATCACCGGGACGGCGAACACCGGGGAGCTGTTTTTT.

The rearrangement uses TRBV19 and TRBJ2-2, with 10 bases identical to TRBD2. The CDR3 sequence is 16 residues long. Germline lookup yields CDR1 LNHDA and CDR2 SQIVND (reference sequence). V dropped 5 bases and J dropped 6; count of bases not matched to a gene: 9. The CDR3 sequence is CASSLRAGGHSGELFF. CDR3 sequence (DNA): TGTGCCAGTAGTCTGAGAGCGGGGGGGCATTCCGGGGAGCTGTTTTTT.

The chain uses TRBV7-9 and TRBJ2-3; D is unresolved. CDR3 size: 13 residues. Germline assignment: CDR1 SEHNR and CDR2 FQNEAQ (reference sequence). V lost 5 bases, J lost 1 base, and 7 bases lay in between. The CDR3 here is CASSRRGTDTQYF. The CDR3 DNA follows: TGTGCCAGCAGCCGCCGGGGCACAGATACGCAGTATTTT. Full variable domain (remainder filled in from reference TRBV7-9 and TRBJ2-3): DTGVSQNPRHKITKRGQNVTFRCDPISEHNRLYWYRQTLGQGPEFLTYFQNEAQLEKSRLLSDRFSAERPKGSFSTLEIQRTEQGDSAMYLCASSRRGTDTQYFGPGTRLTVL.

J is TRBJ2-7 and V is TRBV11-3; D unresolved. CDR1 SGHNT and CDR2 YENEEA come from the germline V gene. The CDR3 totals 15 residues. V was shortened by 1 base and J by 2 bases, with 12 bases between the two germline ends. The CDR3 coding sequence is TGTGCCAGCAGCTTAGGCGGCTCTGGAACCTACGAGCAGTACTTC. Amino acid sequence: CASSLGGSGTYEQYF.

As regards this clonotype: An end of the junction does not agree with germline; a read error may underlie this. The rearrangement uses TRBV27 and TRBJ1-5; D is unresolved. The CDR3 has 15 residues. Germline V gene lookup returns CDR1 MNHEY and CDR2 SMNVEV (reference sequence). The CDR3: CASSLARTGKQLQHF. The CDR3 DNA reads TGTGCCAGCAGTTTAGCCCGGACGGGTAAGCAGCTCCAGCATTTT.